These T cell receptor beta chains were read from a single sample in a study of PD-L1 blockade in urothelial cancer. Measured with immunoSEQ multiplex PCR; TCRdb has only the in-frame clones, and not every one. The data show some 110,000 clones, around 93% seen once. Here the sequenced sample was PBMCs, taken around atezolizumab (anti-PD-L1) treatment. These receptors all stem from a man in his fifties or sixties with urothelial cancer. CDR3s include the opening cysteine and the closing phenylalanine or tryptophan. A D gene is named only where the DNA matches it firmly. Not all rows give a size; the values are once, few, many and, for expanded clones, a class.

d_gene | j_gene | abundance | v_gene | CDR3nt | CDR3aa
. | TRBJ2-3 | . | TRBV7-8 | TGTGCCAGCAGCTTAGCGGCCCCACCCCACGATACGCAGTATTTT | CASSLAAPPHDTQYF
. | TRBJ1-1 | . | TRBV6-1 | TGTGCCAGCCTGACTCCGGCAGGGCCAGGCACTGAAGCTTTCTTT | CASLTPAGPGTEAFF
TRBD1 | TRBJ1-1 | . | TRBV6-5 | TGTGCCAGCAGTTCCCGGACAGGTGAAGCTTTCTTT | CASSSRTGEAFF
. | TRBJ1-4 | few | TRBV18 | TGTGCCAGCTCACCAACAGGGACGGGTAATGAAAAACTGTTTTTT | CASSPTGTGNEKLFF
. | TRBJ1-6 | . | TRBV25-1 | TGTGCCAGCAGTGAATCCCCCCATTTCTCACCCCTCCACTTT | CASSESPHFSPLHF
TRBD2 | TRBJ2-5 | . | TRBV6-5 | TGTGCCAGCAGTTACTCGCTAGCGGGGGGGCGACAGACCCAGTACTTC | CASSYSLAGGRQTQYF
TRBD1 | TRBJ1-3 | . | TRBV4-1 | TGCGCCAGCAGCTCCTATCGACAGGGGAACTACTCTGGAAACACCATATATTTT | CASSSYRQGNYSGNTIYF
. | TRBJ2-5 | . | TRBV5-1 | TGCGCCAGCAGCCCACTAGGGAACCAAGAGACCCAGTACTTC | CASSPLGNQETQYF
TRBD1 | TRBJ1-1 | . | TRBV29-1 | TGCAGCGTTGACGACCGACAGGGGTCCCGGGCTGAAGCTTTCTTT | CSVDDRQGSRAEAFF
. | TRBJ1-1 | . | TRBV10-3 | TGTGCCATCAGTGATCGGGACACTGAAGCTTTCTTT | CAISDRDTEAFF
TRBD1 | TRBJ1-2 | . | TRBV6-1 | TGTGCCAGCGGGGACAGGTCCGGCTACACCTTC | CASGDRSGYTF
. | TRBJ2-1 | . | TRBV7-6 | TGTGCCAGCAGCTTAATTTCGGGAAACAATGAGCAGTTCTTC | CASSLISGNNEQFF
TRBD1 | TRBJ1-2 | . | TRBV2 | TGTGCCAGCAGTGGGGACAGGGGCGGGTCTGGCTACACCTTC | CASSGDRGGSGYTF
. | TRBJ1-4 | . | TRBV25-1 | TGTGCCAGCAGTGACCCAGGGGTGGAAAAACTGTTTTTT | CASSDPGVEKLFF
TRBD1 | TRBJ2-1 | . | TRBV27 | TGTGCCAGCAGTTATACAGGGGGCCCTATCTACAATGAGCAGTTCTTC | CASSYTGGPIYNEQFF
. | TRBJ1-5 | . | TRBV19 | TGTGCCATGGGAGGGGGGGCTCGTCAGCCCCAGCATTTT | CAMGGGARQPQHF
. | TRBJ1-4 | . | TRBV5-6 | TGTGCCAGCAGCTTGGATAGGGAGGGGAAAAAACTGTTTTTT | CASSLDREGKKLFF
. | TRBJ1-2 | . | TRBV19 | TGTGCCACCAGCCCAGGAAACTATGGCTACACCTTC | CATSPGNYGYTF
TRBD2 | TRBJ2-3 | . | TRBV6-5 | TGTGCCAGCAGAAGGACTAGCGGGAGTAGGAATACGCAGTATTTT | CASRRTSGSRNTQYF
. | TRBJ2-7 | . | TRBV9 | TGTGCCAGCAGCGTCGAGCGGAGCCAAATCTCCTACGAGCAGTACTTC | CASSVERSQISYEQYF
. | TRBJ1-1 | . | TRBV14 | TGTGCCAGCAGCCAAGATCCAGGACAGTCTGAAGCTTTCTTT | CASSQDPGQSEAFF
. | TRBJ1-1 | . | TRBV25-1 | TGTGCCAGCAGGGAGTCGGGAAGGCACACTGAAGCTTTCTTT | CASRESGRHTEAFF
TRBD2 | TRBJ2-6 | . | TRBV19 | TGTGCCAGTAGTATTGTAGCGGGAGGGCCAACTGGGGCCAACGTCCTGACTTTC | CASSIVAGGPTGANVLTF
TRBD1 | TRBJ1-6 | . | TRBV7-2 | TGTGCCAGCAGCTTAAAACAGGGGAATTCACCCCTCCACTTT | CASSLKQGNSPLHF
. | TRBJ2-3 | . | TRBV7-7 | TGTGCTAGCAGCCTGCTAGCGAGCGCTGCAGATACGCAGTATTTT | CASSLLASAADTQYF
. | TRBJ2-7 | . | TRBV7-9 | TGTGCCAGCAGCTCCGACAGCTCCTACGAGCAGTACTTC | CASSSDSSYEQYF
. | TRBJ1-1 | . | TRBV4-3 | TGCGCCAGCAGCCAAGGGGCCAGCTTATCTGAAGCTTTCTTT | CASSQGASLSEAFF
. | TRBJ1-2 | few | TRBV7-9 | TGTGCCAGCAGCTTAGGACAGAACTATGGCTACACCTTC | CASSLGQNYGYTF
. | TRBJ2-1 | once | TRBV7-2 | TGTGCCAGCAGCTTAGTTCCAGTGGGGGGGCTCAGGCGTGAGCAGTTCTTC | CASSLVPVGGLRREQFF
. | TRBJ2-1 | . | TRBV7-2 | TGTGCCAGCAGCTTAGCTCGGACTCTCAATGAGCAGTTCTTC | CASSLARTLNEQFF
TRBD1 | TRBJ1-4 | . | TRBV4-1 | TGCGCCAGCAGCCAAGAGGGGACAGGGGTGATTGAAAAACTGTTTTTT | CASSQEGTGVIEKLFF
. | TRBJ1-1 | . | TRBV27 | TGTGCCAGCAGTTTACGGGGGGGGAACACTGAAGCTTTCTTT | CASSLRGGNTEAFF
. | TRBJ1-1 | . | TRBV11-3 | TGTGCCACCACACACAGGGATTCCACTGAAGCTTTCTTT | CATTHRDSTEAFF
. | TRBJ2-1 | . | TRBV11-2 | TGTGCCAGCAGCTCTGAGCTGAGCGGATCCTACAATGAGCAGTTCTTC | CASSSELSGSYNEQFF
. | TRBJ1-1 | few | TRBV28 | TGTGCCAGCAGCTCTCAGGGCCTTGAAGCTTTCTTT | CASSSQGLEAFF
. | TRBJ2-3 | once | TRBV5-6 | TGTGCCAGCAGCTTGAGAGCATCAGATACGCAGTATTTT | CASSLRASDTQYF
. | TRBJ2-4 | . | TRBV11-3 | TGTGCCAGCAGCTTAGACAGGGATCACATTCAGTACTTC | CASSLDRDHIQYF
. | TRBJ2-3 | . | TRBV4-1 | TGCGCCAGCAGCCAAGATCGACTATCGCAGTATTTT | CASSQDRLSQYF
. | TRBJ1-3 | . | TRBV4-1 | TGCGCCAGCAGCCAAGTAACTGGAAACACCATATATTTT | CASSQVTGNTIYF
TRBD2 | TRBJ2-5 | . | TRBV5-1 | TGCGCCAGCAGCTTGCTAGCGGGGGCCGGGGAGACCCAGTACTTC | CASSLLAGAGETQYF
TRBD1 | TRBJ2-2 | once | TRBV11-3 | TGTGCCAGCAGGGGGCCCGTGGGGACAGGGGACACCGGGGAGCTGTTTTTT | CASRGPVGTGDTGELFF
. | TRBJ2-2 | . | TRBV19 | TGTGCCAGTAGTACCCGGGACACCGGGGAGCTGTTTTTT | CASSTRDTGELFF
. | TRBJ1-1 | . | TRBV29-1 | TGCAGCGTCGGGGGGGGCTCCGGTGGCACTGAAGCTTTCTTT | CSVGGGSGGTEAFF
TRBD2 | TRBJ2-3 | . | TRBV28 | TGTGCCAGCAGGGGGGGGGACCGCGGGACAGATACGCAGTATTTT | CASRGGDRGTDTQYF
. | TRBJ2-5 | few | TRBV2 | TGTGCCAGCACCGACCCCGGGCCGGGGGAGACCCAGTACTTC | CASTDPGPGETQYF
TRBD2 | TRBJ2-5 | few | TRBV5-4 | TGTGCCAGCAGCAGCACCGGGACTAGCGGGTGGATTCAAGAGACCCAGTACTTC | CASSSTGTSGWIQETQYF
TRBD1 | TRBJ2-7 | . | TRBV5-1 | TGCGCCAGCAGCACCGACAGGGGGGTCTACGAGCAGTACTTC | CASSTDRGVYEQYF
. | TRBJ2-1 | . | TRBV15 | TGTGCCACCAGCAGGGCGGGTTTTGAGCAGTTCTTC | CATSRAGFEQFF
TRBD1 | TRBJ2-7 | . | TRBV5-6 | TGTGCCAGCAGCACCCGGACAGGGGGCTCCTACGAGCAGTACTTC | CASSTRTGGSYEQYF
TRBD2 | TRBJ2-5 | . | TRBV11-3 | TGTGCCAGCAGCTTAGGTGGACTAGCGGGAGAAGAGACCCAGTACTTC | CASSLGGLAGEETQYF
TRBD2 | TRBJ2-5 | . | TRBV2 | TGTGCCAGCAGTGTAGGCGGGAGGAGGGAGACCCAGTACTTC | CASSVGGRRETQYF
TRBD2 | TRBJ2-1 | . | TRBV5-1 | TGCGCCAGCAGCTTCCCTAGCGGGAGTTCAAATGAGCAGTTCTTC | CASSFPSGSSNEQFF
TRBD1 | TRBJ1-5 | . | TRBV27 | TGTGCCAGCAGTTTACTTCGCGCCAGCAGTTCCGACAGGGGGCATTTT | CASSLLRASSSDRGHF
. | TRBJ2-3 | once | TRBV7-9 | TGTGCCAGCAGCACCCCACAGGGTGGCACAGATACGCAGTATTTT | CASSTPQGGTDTQYF
. | TRBJ2-7 | . | TRBV10-1 | TGCGCCAGCGTGGACGCAGGGTCTAATATTAATGAGCAGTACTTC | CASVDAGSNINEQYF